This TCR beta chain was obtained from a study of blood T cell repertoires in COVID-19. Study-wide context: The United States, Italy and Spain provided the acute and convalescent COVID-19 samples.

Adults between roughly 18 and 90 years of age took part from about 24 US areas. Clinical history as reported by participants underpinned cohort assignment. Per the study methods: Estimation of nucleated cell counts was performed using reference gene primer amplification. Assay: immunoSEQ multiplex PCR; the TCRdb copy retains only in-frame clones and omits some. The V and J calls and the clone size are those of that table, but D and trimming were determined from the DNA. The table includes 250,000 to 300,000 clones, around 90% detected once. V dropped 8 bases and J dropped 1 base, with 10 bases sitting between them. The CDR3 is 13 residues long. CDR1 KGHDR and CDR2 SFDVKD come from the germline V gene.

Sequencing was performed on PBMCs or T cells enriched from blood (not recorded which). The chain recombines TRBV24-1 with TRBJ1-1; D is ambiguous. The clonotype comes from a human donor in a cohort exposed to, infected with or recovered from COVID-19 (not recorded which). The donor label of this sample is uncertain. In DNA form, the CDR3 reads TGTGCCACCAAAAAAGAGAGGAACACTGAAGCTTTCTTT. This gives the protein CATKKERNTEAFF.